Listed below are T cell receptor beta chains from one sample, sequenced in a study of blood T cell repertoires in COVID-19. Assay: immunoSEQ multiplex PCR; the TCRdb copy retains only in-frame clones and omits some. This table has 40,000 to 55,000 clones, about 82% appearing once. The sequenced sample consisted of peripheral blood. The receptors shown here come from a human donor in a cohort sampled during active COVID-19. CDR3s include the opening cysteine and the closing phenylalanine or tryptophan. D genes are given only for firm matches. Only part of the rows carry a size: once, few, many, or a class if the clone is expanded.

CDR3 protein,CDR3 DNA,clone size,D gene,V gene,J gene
CASSVAGRAQPQHF,TGCGCCAGCAGTGTTGCGGGGAGAGCTCAGCCCCAGCATTTT,.,.,TRBV10-2,TRBJ1-5
CASRPDRGGRETQYF,TGTGCCAGCAGACCAGACAGGGGAGGACGAGAGACCCAGTACTTC,.,TRBD1,TRBV6-6,TRBJ2-5
CASTLGGATNEKLFF,TGTGCCAGCACCCTAGGGGGAGCAACTAATGAAAAACTGTTTTTT,.,.,TRBV6-5,TRBJ1-4
CATSDPPSQGETGELFF,TGTGCCACCAGTGACCCTCCGTCCCAGGGGGAAACCGGGGAGCTGTTTTTT,.,TRBD1,TRBV24-1,TRBJ2-2
CASSEPRGGSDTQYF,TGTGCCAGCAGTGAGCCGCGGGGGGGCTCAGATACGCAGTATTTT,.,TRBD2,TRBV6-4,TRBJ2-3
CASSQGISSGTSYEQYF,TGTGCCAGCAGCCAAGGGATTTCTAGCGGGACCTCCTACGAGCAGTACTTC,.,TRBD2,TRBV3-1/TRBV3-2,TRBJ2-7
CASSSLNRDNQPQHF,TGTGCCAGCAGTTCCCTGAACAGGGACAATCAGCCCCAGCATTTT,.,.,TRBV6-2/TRBV6-3,TRBJ1-5
CASSVDGGRAEEQFF,TGTGCCAGCAGCGTAGATGGCGGGAGGGCAGAGGAGCAGTTCTTC,.,TRBD2,TRBV9,TRBJ2-1
CASAPGQGFEQYF,TGTGCCAGCGCACCGGGACAGGGATTCGAGCAGTACTTC,.,TRBD1,TRBV27,TRBJ2-7
CSASLGLGALSTDTQYF,TGCAGTGCTAGTCTAGGGTTGGGGGCTTTAAGCACAGATACGCAGTATTTT,.,.,TRBV20-1,TRBJ2-3
CASTGAGNTIYF,TGTGCCAGCACAGGGGCTGGAAACACCATATATTTT,.,.,TRBV2,TRBJ1-3
CASSKRGYTQYF,TGTGCCAGCAGCAAAAGGGGGTATACCCAGTACTTC,.,.,TRBV3-1/TRBV3-2,TRBJ2-5
CASRGLAGRETQYF,TGTGCCAGCCGGGGACTAGCGGGGCGAGAGACCCAGTACTTC,.,TRBD2,TRBV19,TRBJ2-5
CSVREGTNTEAFF,TGCAGCGTTCGGGAGGGGACGAACACTGAAGCTTTCTTT,.,.,TRBV29-1,TRBJ1-1
CASSSRRRGLAGSDTQYF,TGTGCCAGCAGCTCGCGGAGGAGGGGACTAGCGGGCTCAGATACGCAGTATTTT,.,TRBD2,TRBV7-9,TRBJ2-3
CASSLVRAEQFF,TGTGCCAGCAGCTTAGTCCGCGCCGAGCAGTTCTTC,.,.,TRBV11-2,TRBJ2-1
CASSLDGRSYNEQFF,TGTGCCAGCAGCTTAGACGGGAGAAGTTACAATGAGCAGTTCTTC,.,.,TRBV11-2,TRBJ2-1
CASNGGLGYEQYF,TGCGCCAGCAACGGGGGGCTTGGGTACGAGCAGTACTTC,.,.,TRBV5-1,TRBJ2-7
CASREGTNTQYF,TGTGCCAGCAGAGAAGGGACAAATACGCAGTATTTT,.,.,TRBV2,TRBJ2-3
CASSPGGSNSGYTF,TGTGCCAGCAGCCCGGGAGGGTCGAACTCAGGCTACACCTTC,.,.,TRBV7-3,TRBJ1-2
CASSQKRDTEAFF,TGCGCCAGCAGCCAAAAGAGGGACACTGAAGCTTTCTTT,.,.,TRBV4-3,TRBJ1-1
CASSLQDRDEQYF,TGCGCCAGCAGCCTCCAGGACAGGGACGAGCAGTACTTC,.,TRBD1,TRBV5-1,TRBJ2-7
CASSPPGRGLYTEAFF,TGTGCCAGCTCACCACCGGGGCGGGGGCTCTACACTGAAGCTTTCTTT,.,.,TRBV18,TRBJ1-1
CASRGQGAQETQYF,TGTGCCAGCAGGGGACAGGGGGCCCAAGAGACCCAGTACTTC,.,TRBD1,TRBV25-1,TRBJ2-5
CASSPRLAPPNTEAFF,TGCGCCAGCAGCCCCCGACTCGCCCCCCCGAACACTGAAGCTTTCTTT,once,.,TRBV4-1,TRBJ1-1
CASSYSYRGQDTQYF,TGTGCCAGCAGTTACTCTTACAGGGGACAAGATACGCAGTATTTT,.,TRBD1,TRBV6-5,TRBJ2-3
CSARRGFYEQYF,TGCAGCGCGAGACGGGGGTTCTACGAGCAGTACTTC,.,.,TRBV29-1,TRBJ2-7
CASSFDTTAYEQYF,TGTGCCAGTAGTTTTGACACAACGGCCTACGAGCAGTACTTC,once,.,TRBV19,TRBJ2-7
CASSLFGTGGSSPLHF,TGTGCCAGCAGCTTATTCGGGACAGGGGGGAGTTCACCCCTCCACTTT,.,TRBD1,TRBV7-8,TRBJ1-6
CSARRGYSGELFF,TGCAGCGCGAGGAGGGGATACTCCGGGGAGCTGTTTTTT,few,.,TRBV29-1,TRBJ2-2
CAWSSGPGQRPRYF,TGTGCCTGGAGTTCAGGGCCGGGACAGAGACCTAGGTACTTC,.,TRBD1,TRBV30,TRBJ2-7
CASSLSGNTIYF,TGTGCCAGCAGCTTGAGTGGAAACACCATATATTTT,.,.,TRBV7-9,TRBJ1-3
CASSSDRGGEQFF,TGTGCCAGCAGTTCGGACAGGGGAGGTGAGCAGTTCTTC,.,TRBD1,TRBV6-6,TRBJ2-1
CASSLEGSGNTIYF,TGCGCCAGCAGCCTCGAGGGCTCTGGAAACACCATATATTTT,.,.,TRBV5-1,TRBJ1-3
CASSLVRQGATDTQYF,TGTGCCAGCAGCTTAGTTAGGCAGGGGGCAACAGATACGCAGTATTTT,.,TRBD1,TRBV11-2,TRBJ2-3
CASSPLSGAGKSSYNSPLHF,TGTGCCAGCTCACCACTATCCGGAGCTGGAAAGAGCTCCTATAATTCACCCCTCCACTTT,once,.,TRBV18,TRBJ1-6
CASSEALLAGGGEQFF,TGTGCCAGCAGTGAAGCGTTACTAGCGGGGGGTGGTGAGCAGTTCTTC,.,TRBD2,TRBV6-1,TRBJ2-1
CASSLSGGRYEQYF,TGTGCCAGCAGCCTCTCAGGGGGCCGCTACGAGCAGTACTTC,.,TRBD1,TRBV3-1/TRBV3-2,TRBJ2-7
CASSAGASGTYEQYF,TGTGCCAGTAGTGCCGGTGCTAGCGGAACCTACGAGCAGTACTTC,once,TRBD2,TRBV19,TRBJ2-7
CASSTDSYNEQFF,TGTGCCAGCAGTACGGACAGTTACAATGAGCAGTTCTTC,.,.,TRBV6-5,TRBJ2-1